This is a list of T cell receptor beta chains from one sample in a study of technical replicates of blood from a handful of donors. Here immunoSEQ multiplex PCR was the method, and the copy in TCRdb shows in-frame clones only, minus some. The sample holds around 100,000 clones, 95% to 96% seen once. The sequenced sample was T cells isolated from PBMCs. The receptors originated from a human donor in good health. Each CDR3 is given with its conserved first and last residue. D genes are given only for firm matches.

D	V	J	CDR3
NA	TRBV4-1	TRBJ2-2	CASSPNTGELFF
NA	TRBV27	TRBJ2-1	CASSLSGGEQFF
NA	TRBV2	TRBJ2-7	CASRVSSGGSYEQYF
NA	TRBV6-5	TRBJ1-4	CASSYAGKLFF
NA	TRBV28	TRBJ1-3	CASSLPGNTIYF
TRBD2	TRBV27	TRBJ2-3	CASRILRGSTDTQYF
NA	TRBV7-2	TRBJ2-2	CASVKTRNTGELFF
NA	TRBV7-2	TRBJ1-1	CASSWSRGNTEAFF
NA	TRBV4-3	TRBJ2-5	CASSQPYAPTETQYF
TRBD1	TRBV19	TRBJ2-3	CASSQQGADTQYF
NA	TRBV5-4	TRBJ1-1	CASSLDRFYTEAFF
TRBD2	TRBV4-3	TRBJ2-3	CASSQDRLAGVWGTDTQYF
TRBD2	TRBV11-2	TRBJ2-5	CASSLVAGVGETQYF
TRBD2	TRBV9	TRBJ2-1	CASSVGLAGVNEQFF
NA	TRBV27	TRBJ1-1	CASSFSSTSEAFF
TRBD1	TRBV2	TRBJ1-1	CASLGTGPNPSEAFF
NA	TRBV28	TRBJ1-1	CASTPDTNTEAFF
NA	TRBV7-6	TRBJ2-7	CASSPESPGTLLYEQYF
NA	TRBV2	TRBJ2-3	CASSGGASGDTQYF
NA	TRBV7-2	TRBJ2-4	CASSPVAYRDYKYF
NA	TRBV29-1	TRBJ2-3	CSVEDSRESTDTQYF
TRBD2	TRBV2	TRBJ2-1	CASSRTSGSYNEQFF
NA	TRBV7-2	TRBJ2-2	CASSFQGGELFF
NA	TRBV28	TRBJ1-1	CASSSGVYTEAFF
NA	TRBV6-1	TRBJ2-7	CASSAWGALAYEQYF
TRBD2	TRBV7-7	TRBJ2-1	CASSSTLAAYNEQFF
NA	TRBV5-1	TRBJ2-1	CASSLRQAYNEQFF
NA	TRBV6-5	TRBJ2-3	CASSYSGRSTDTQYF
NA	TRBV19	TRBJ1-2	CASSRTAVFYGYTF
NA	TRBV25-1	TRBJ2-7	CASGQTYEQYF
TRBD1	TRBV7-6	TRBJ2-1	CASSPLGTGNEQFF
TRBD2	TRBV7-9	TRBJ2-1	CASSPGLAIELQFF
NA	TRBV30	TRBJ1-2	CAWDRLGGVITNYGYTF
TRBD1	TRBV28	TRBJ2-3	CASSFLDRVWGTDTQYF
NA	TRBV7-8	TRBJ1-5	CASSFPGAGNQPQHF
NA	TRBV6-4	TRBJ2-7	CASPPGLLYEQYF
TRBD2	TRBV9	TRBJ2-7	CASSVSTSGAYEQYF
NA	TRBV18	TRBJ1-2	CASSPGSNRADYGYTF
NA	TRBV7-2	TRBJ2-1	CASSFSGITYNEQFF
NA	TRBV10-3	TRBJ1-2	CAIKEIVNYGYTF
NA	TRBV2	TRBJ1-1	CASRPRPGAYTEAFF
TRBD2	TRBV28	TRBJ2-7	CASSWTSGSGTYEQYF
TRBD2	TRBV9	TRBJ2-2	CASSVLASGSPRGTGELFF
TRBD2	TRBV27	TRBJ2-1	CASSTQREGNEQFF
TRBD1	TRBV27	TRBJ2-2	CASSPGTATGELFF
NA	TRBV7-2	TRBJ2-3	CASSLAFSSDTQYF
TRBD1	TRBV30	TRBJ2-7	CAWSLGQGGEQYF
TRBD1	TRBV13	TRBJ1-1	CASSYGTGRGTEAFF
TRBD1	TRBV30	TRBJ2-7	CAWSGGGRGRSYEQYF
NA	TRBV11-1	TRBJ1-1	CASSFRGNTEAFF